A selection of T cell receptor beta chains follows, all from one sample in a study of cytomegalovirus exposure and HLA in healthy donors. This table comes from immunoSEQ multiplex PCR, and its TCRdb copy is limited to in-frame clones, with some not included. The sample contains more than 150,000 clones, over 70% of which appear only once. Material: PBMCs. Receptor source: a woman between 50 and 59 years old in good health and CMV-seropositive. Each CDR3 is given with its conserved first and last residue. Rows may omit the clone size; those that give it use once, few, many or a size class.

v_call,j_call,clone_size,cdr3_aa
TRBV19,TRBJ2-1,few,CASSPGTRDEQFF
TRBV29-1,TRBJ1-1,.,CSVERTGVRSEAFF
TRBV27,TRBJ2-7,.,CASTSLAGDYEQYF
TRBV7-9,TRBJ2-4,few,CASSPPFRVGNSQYF
TRBV15,TRBJ2-7,.,CATSRDFSSREGYSYEQYF
TRBV5-1,TRBJ2-2,.,CASRPGLGSGELFF
TRBV11-2,TRBJ2-3,.,CASSRLLAGGVTDTQYF
TRBV27,TRBJ1-2,once,CASSFGGRGYGYTF
TRBV11-2,TRBJ2-1,.,CASSLAPSGGYNEQFF
TRBV27,TRBJ2-3,.,CASSLEGSKSTDTQYF
TRBV5-6,TRBJ2-5,.,CASSFRGRLSYQETQYF
TRBV7-3,TRBJ2-2,.,CASSSRQEAGELFF
TRBV4-3,TRBJ2-2,.,CASSQVREDTGELFF
TRBV28,TRBJ1-5,.,CASSLMSPLTGKDQPQHF
TRBV28,TRBJ1-1,.,CASSPLGVYTEAFF
TRBV29-1,TRBJ1-1,.,CSVQDQGGMNTEAFF